The 4 T cell receptor beta chains in this list originate from one sample, sequenced in a study of Ad26.COV2.S vaccination and SARS-CoV-2 variants. Treatment of the sample: about 20 received Ad26.COV2.S at low or high dose, single or two shots; 5 received placebo; per-sample allocation not given. The samples were gathered on day 63 after the first injection of vaccine or placebo. Libraries were prepared by immunoSEQ multiplex PCR; TCRdb keeps only in-frame clonotypes and omits some of them. In the table there are hundreds of thousands of clones, about 88% of which are singletons. The source was peripheral blood, collected in a trial of Ad26.COV2.S vaccine versus placebo. These receptor sequences come from a person between 18 and 59 years old who received the Ad26.COV2.S COVID-19 vaccine or a placebo.

This clone was observed once. The chain joins TRBV28 to TRBJ1-6; TRBD1 agrees at 8 bases. The CDR3 extends over 14 amino acids. V dropped 6 bases and J dropped 6; count of bases not matched to a gene: 4. Germline V gene lookup returns CDR1 MDHEN and CDR2 SYDVKM. CDR3: CASRGGQANSPLHF. In DNA, the CDR3 is TGTGCCAGCAGGGGGGGACAGGCTAATTCACCCCTCCACTTT.

This clone was counted between two and nine times. CDR3 in amino acids: CASSLDGGRGYTF. CDR3 coding DNA: TGTGCCAGCAGCTTGGATGGGGGTCGCGGCTACACCTTC. V gene TRBV5-4 combines with J gene TRBJ1-2, with a weak D call TRBD1 (5 bases). The germline CDR1 and CDR2 sequences are SGHNT and YYREEE (reference sequence). The CDR3 spans 13 residues. V was trimmed by 0 bases and J by 8 bases, leaving 11 bases between them. Using reference TRBV5-4 and TRBJ1-2 for the parts outside the CDR3, the full variable domain is ETGVTQSPTHLIKTRGQQVTLRCSSQSGHNTVSWYQQALGQGPQFIFQYYREEENGRGNFPPRFSGLQFPNYSSELNVNALELDDSALYLCASSLDGGRGYTFGSGTRLTVV.

This clone was seen a single time. The chain uses TRBV25-1 and TRBJ1-2; D unresolved. In germline, CDR1 is MGHDK, CDR2 SYGVNS. The V end was cut by 3 bases, the J end by 5 bases, with 13 bases between. The CDR3 length is 14 residues. CDR3 in DNA: TGTGCCAGCAGTGATTCTGCTAAAACTTATGGCTACACCTTC. Protein product: CASSDSAKTYGYTF.

The CDR3 DNA sequence: TGTGCCAGCAGTGGGGTGGGGGAATCAGGTCAGCCCCAGCATTTT. Translation gives CASSGVGESGQPQHF. The rearrangement uses TRBV2 and TRBJ1-5, with TRBD1 as a possible D gene (5 bases). The germline CDR1 and CDR2 sequences are SNHLY and FYNNEI. V lost 4 bases to trimming and J lost 6 bases, with 16 bases between them. CDR3 length: 15 amino acids. Full variable domain (missing parts from reference TRBV2 and TRBJ1-5): EPEVTQTPSHQVTQMGQEVILRCVPISNHLYFYWYRQILGQKVEFLVSFYNNEISEKSEIFDDQFSVERPDGSNFTLKIRSTKLEDSAMYFCASSGVGESGQPQHFGDGTRLSIL.